This TCR beta chain was obtained from a study of tumor and adjacent non-tumor tissue in lung cancer. TCRbeta libraries were built with three rounds of nested PCR, modified from ARM-PCR. TCRdb re-derived calls from the multiplex PCR reads in MiXCR, one entry per CDR3 protein. The sample contains about 43,000 distinct CDR3 sequences, 60% of which appear only once. CDR1 and CDR2 from the germline V gene are MDHEN and SYDVKM. There are 16 residues in the CDR3. V lost 5 bases and J lost 4, with 18 bases in between. No cell sorting was done before RNA was extracted from the tissue. The normal lung tissue was taken more than 3 cm from the tumor edge.

This TCR was recovered from a man over 45 with non-small cell lung cancer. J is TRBJ2-1 and V is TRBV28; D is unresolved. The sequenced sample consisted of distant non-tumor lung tissue. The CDR3 loop reads CASSPLGALVYNEQFF. CDR3 coding DNA: TGTGCCAGCAGTCCCCTAGGAGCCCTCGTATACAATGAGCAGTTCTTC. Full variable domain (outside the CDR3, taken from reference TRBV28 and TRBJ2-1): DVKVTQSSRYLVKRTGEKVFLECVQDMDHENMFWYRQDPGLGLRLIYFSYDVKMKEKGDIPEGYSVSREKKERFSLILESASTNQTSMYLCASSPLGALVYNEQFFGPGTRLTVL.